What follows describes a single T cell receptor (beta chain). Many counts were recorded for this clonotype. Base-call qualities are not available, and no considerably larger clone is one nucleotide away. Relative to germline, V is 4 bases shorter and J is 5 bases shorter, with 14 bases between their ends. CDR1 MGHRA and CDR2 YSYEKL were looked up in the germline V gene. Measured from the cysteine to the phenylalanine, the CDR3 is 14 residues long. Of all the DNA, just the CDR3 is kept, 42 bases in frame from base 1. The sample is drawn from a study of T cells after yellow fever vaccination (dated by TCRdb to the late 2010s). Describing the broader study: Memory subsets (EM, EMRA, CM and Tscm) were sorted on a BD FACS Aria III using CD3, CD45RA, CCR7 and CD95 staining. The SMART-Seq v4 Ultra Low Input RNA kit was used to prepare libraries from fractions with low cell numbers. To follow T-cell clones before and after primary and booster YFV17D yellow fever vaccination, bulk TCR alpha and beta repertoires were sequenced over time. Two healthy male donors, one aged 18 to 30 and one aged 30 to 40 years, made up the cohort. Blood samples were taken at several timepoints before and after primary and secondary immunization, and bulk PBMC replicates and cell subsets were isolated. Memory subsets were sorted on days 0, 15 and 45 and at 18 months after primary vaccination, and on days 0, 15 and 45 after the 30-year booster. Here is what the overall study found, with its caveats: In the sorted memory subsets on day 0, nearly all vaccine-responding clonotypes were below the level of detection. After the booster, most clones that had expanded after primary vaccination were detected again (roughly 95% of CD4 and around nine tenths of CD8), suggesting broad maintenance of memory. Computational filtering was required because FACS-sorted repertoires could contain abundant contaminating clonotypes from the bulk population. A small fraction of clonotypes showed up in both the CD4 and CD8 compartments, probably as a result of convergent recombination. Compared with the primary T-cell response, the secondary T-cell response was weaker but faster, peaking on day 5 rather than day 15. The study included only a couple of donors, which limits how far the findings can be generalized.

In the paper's terms, the treatment or condition label means: live attenuated yellow fever vaccine strain. A standard Ficoll-Paque protocol was used to isolate PBMCs from peripheral blood. The RNeasy Micro Kit was used to extract RNA from sorted memory subsets. TCR cDNA was synthesized by 5'RACE template switching, which introduced a universal primer site and unique molecular identifiers. Priming of cDNA synthesis was performed from both the TCR alpha and TCR beta constant segments. Two PCR steps were used to amplify libraries, with sample barcodes and sequencing adapters being added in the second step. Sequencing of libraries was performed on Illumina HiSeq 2500 (2x100 bp) or NovaSeq (2x150 bp). In the authors' own workflow: MIGEC was used to demultiplex reads and collapse the reads into UMI consensus sequences, and MiXCR was used for V(D)J alignment. Using edgeR on replicate PBMC samples, clonotypes were called vaccine-responding if FDR was below 0.01 and the log2 fold change was above 5 up to day 15. CD4 or CD8 identity was assigned to each bulk clonotype according to whether the clonotype was present at higher abundance in the sequenced CD4 repertoire or the sequenced CD8 repertoire. To estimate how each clone was distributed across memory phenotypes, clonotype frequencies in memory subsets were weighted by FACS-sorted cell numbers. TCRdb itself trimmed the public reads at Q25 with fastp, ran MiXCR and retained productive beta chains. Each record represents a unique CDR3 protein, reported with the most common genes and DNA among its rows. TCRdb's processing, not the study's, gives the V and J calls here. The sample table holds 25,000 to 40,000 distinct CDR3 sequences, of which about 6.6% were seen once. About 20% of the sample rests with the top ten.

Sample: PBMCs, either bulk or a sorted T-cell subset (CD4+, CD8+, memory, or dextramer-sorted; not recorded which), taken on the day of the first yellow fever vaccination. This sequence was found in a man between 18 and 35 years old who received the YFV17D yellow fever vaccine. The V and J genes are TRBV4-1 and TRBJ1-1, and possibly TRBD1, on 6 matching bases. The CDR3 region: CASSPGRGGTEAFF. The DNA sequence is as follows: TGCGCCAGCAGCCCAGGGAGGGGGGGGACTGAAGCTTTCTTT.